This T cell receptor (beta chain) was profiled in a study of shared clonotypes between healthy human individuals. Naive CD8 isolation took CD45RO-negative cells positively selected for CCR7 and excluded terminally differentiated effector memory CD45RA+ cells. Looked up from germline, CDR1 is SEHNR and CDR2 is FQNEAQ (reference sequence). The J segment lost 0 bases and the V segment lost 6 bases, leaving 8 bases of the junction unmatched. This CDR3 has 16 residues. The method was immunoSEQ multiplex PCR; TCRdb's version includes in-frame clones alone and lacks a portion of them. Seen here are some 2,000,000 clones, about 95% observed once, and the top ten hold approximately 1.2%. In this sample, this clone turned up once.

Material: naive CD8+ T cells sorted from blood. This chain uses TRBV7-9 with TRBJ2-3, with 8 bases matching TRBD1. The sequence was collected from a man younger than 35 in good health. The CDR3 DNA sequence: TGTGCCAGCAGTCCCCCGACAGGGGCCAGCACAGATACGCAGTATTTT. It specifies CASSPPTGASTDTQYF.